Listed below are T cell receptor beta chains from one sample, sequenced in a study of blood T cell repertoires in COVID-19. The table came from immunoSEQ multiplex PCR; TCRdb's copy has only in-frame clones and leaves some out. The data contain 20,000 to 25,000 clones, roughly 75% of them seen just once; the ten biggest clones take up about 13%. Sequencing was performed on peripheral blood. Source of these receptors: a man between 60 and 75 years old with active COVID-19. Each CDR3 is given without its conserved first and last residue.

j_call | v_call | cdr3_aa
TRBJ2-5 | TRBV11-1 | ASSPRRTGDETQY
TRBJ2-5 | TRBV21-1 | ASSNSPAGVGETQY
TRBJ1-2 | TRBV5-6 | ASSLKGTGYGGYT
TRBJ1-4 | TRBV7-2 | ASSLLRGPAEKLF
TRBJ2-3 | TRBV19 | ASSKRGPGGEASGRTDTQY
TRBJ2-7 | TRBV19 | ASSIQASHREQY
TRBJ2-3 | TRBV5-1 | ASSQTSGSGADTQY
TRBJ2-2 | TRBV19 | ASSIARDRVITGELF
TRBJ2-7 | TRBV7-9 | ASTASDSQFGFSMEQY
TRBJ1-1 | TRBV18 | ASAGTGGVTEAF
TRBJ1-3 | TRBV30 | AWRRGQGYTIY
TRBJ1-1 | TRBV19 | ASSRSAGGLSTEAF
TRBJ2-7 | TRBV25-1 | ASSDSAGQGAYEQY
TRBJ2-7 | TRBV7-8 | ASSLSDRDLVEQY
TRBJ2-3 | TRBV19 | ASSAGTGSTDTQY
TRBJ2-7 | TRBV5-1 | ASSVGWGQGAQEQY
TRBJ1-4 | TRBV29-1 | SVAVSGIGEKLF